This TCR beta chain was observed in a study of T cell responses to AZD1222 COVID-19 vaccine. Trimming removed 9 bases at V and 8 bases at J, with 14 bases between. Germline V gene sequence: CDR1 MNHEY, CDR2 SMNVEV (reference sequence). The CDR3 covers 12 residues. Sequencing was performed with immunoSEQ multiplex PCR; in TCRdb, only in-frame clones are kept and a portion is missing. Of about 93,000 clones in the sample, roughly 86% were seen once. The receptor was isolated from an adult in good health. This specimen consisted of peripheral blood, obtained on day 0 of MenACWY control vaccination. V and J are TRBV27 and TRBJ1-3; D gene unclear. CDR3 loop: CARLSESYTIYF. CDR3 sequence (DNA): TGTGCCAGGCTTAGCGAGTCGTACACCATATATTTT.